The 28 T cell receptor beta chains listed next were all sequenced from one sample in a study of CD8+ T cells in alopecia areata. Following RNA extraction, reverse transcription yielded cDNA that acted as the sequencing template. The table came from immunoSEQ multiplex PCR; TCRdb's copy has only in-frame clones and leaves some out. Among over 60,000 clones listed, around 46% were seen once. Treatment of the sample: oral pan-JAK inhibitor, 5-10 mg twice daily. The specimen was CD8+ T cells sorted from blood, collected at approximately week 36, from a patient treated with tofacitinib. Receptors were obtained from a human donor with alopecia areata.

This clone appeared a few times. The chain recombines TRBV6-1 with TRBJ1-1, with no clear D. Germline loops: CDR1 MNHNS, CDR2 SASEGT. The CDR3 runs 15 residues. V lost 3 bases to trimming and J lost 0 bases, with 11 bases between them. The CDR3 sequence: CASSEAPGMNTEAFF. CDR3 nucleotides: TGTGCCAGCAGTGAGGCGCCGGGTATGAACACTGAAGCTTTCTTT.

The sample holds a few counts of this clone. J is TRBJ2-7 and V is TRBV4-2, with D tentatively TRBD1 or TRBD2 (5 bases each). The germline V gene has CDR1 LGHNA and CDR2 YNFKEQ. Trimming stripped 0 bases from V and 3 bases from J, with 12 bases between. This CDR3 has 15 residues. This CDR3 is CASSQEWGSSYEQYF. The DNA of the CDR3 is TGTGCCAGCAGCCAAGAGTGGGGGAGCAGCTACGAGCAGTACTTC.

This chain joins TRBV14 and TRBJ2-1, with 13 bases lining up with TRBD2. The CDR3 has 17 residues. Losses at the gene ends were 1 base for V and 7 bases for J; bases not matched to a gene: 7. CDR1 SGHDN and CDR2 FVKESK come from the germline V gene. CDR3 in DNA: TGTGCCAGCAGCCAAGTTCTAGGACTAGCGGGAGTTAATGAGCAGTTCTTC. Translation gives CASSQVLGLAGVNEQFF.

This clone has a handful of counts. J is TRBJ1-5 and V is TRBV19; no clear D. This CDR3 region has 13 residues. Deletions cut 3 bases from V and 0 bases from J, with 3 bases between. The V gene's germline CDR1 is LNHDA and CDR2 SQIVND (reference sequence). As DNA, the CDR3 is TGTGCCAGTAGTATTACTAGCAATCAGCCCCAGCATTTT. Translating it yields CASSITSNQPQHF.

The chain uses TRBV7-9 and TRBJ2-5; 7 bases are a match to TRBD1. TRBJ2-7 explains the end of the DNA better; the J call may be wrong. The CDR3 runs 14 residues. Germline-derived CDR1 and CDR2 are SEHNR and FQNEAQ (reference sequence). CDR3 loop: CASSLGQRQDEQYF. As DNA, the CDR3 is TGTGCCAGCAGCTTGGGACAGCGGCAGGACGAGCAGTACTTC.

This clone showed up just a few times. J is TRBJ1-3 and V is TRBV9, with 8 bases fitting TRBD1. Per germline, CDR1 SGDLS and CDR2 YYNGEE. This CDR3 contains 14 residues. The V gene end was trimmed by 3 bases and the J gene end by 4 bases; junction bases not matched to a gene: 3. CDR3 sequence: CASSAWTGGNTIYF. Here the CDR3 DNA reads TGTGCCAGCAGCGCATGGACAGGGGGAAACACCATATATTTT.

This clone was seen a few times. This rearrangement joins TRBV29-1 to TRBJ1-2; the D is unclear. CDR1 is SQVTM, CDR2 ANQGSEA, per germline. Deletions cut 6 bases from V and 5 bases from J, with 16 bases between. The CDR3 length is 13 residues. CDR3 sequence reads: CSVKPEGRYGYTF. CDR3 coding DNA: TGCAGCGTCAAACCGGAAGGGCGGTATGGCTACACCTTC.

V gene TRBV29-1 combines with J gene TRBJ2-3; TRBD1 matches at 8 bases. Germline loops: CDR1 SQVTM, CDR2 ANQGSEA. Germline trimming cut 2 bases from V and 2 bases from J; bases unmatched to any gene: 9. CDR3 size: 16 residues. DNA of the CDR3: TGCAGCGTTGAATCGGGCGGACAGGGACCCACAGATACGCAGTATTTT. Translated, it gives CSVESGGQGPTDTQYF.

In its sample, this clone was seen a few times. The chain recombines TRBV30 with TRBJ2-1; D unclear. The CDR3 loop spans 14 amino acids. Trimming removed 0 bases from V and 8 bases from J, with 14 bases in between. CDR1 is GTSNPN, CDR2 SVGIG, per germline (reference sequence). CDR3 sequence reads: CAWSVTSRADEQFF. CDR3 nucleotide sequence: TGTGCCTGGAGTGTTACCTCAAGGGCGGATGAGCAGTTCTTC.

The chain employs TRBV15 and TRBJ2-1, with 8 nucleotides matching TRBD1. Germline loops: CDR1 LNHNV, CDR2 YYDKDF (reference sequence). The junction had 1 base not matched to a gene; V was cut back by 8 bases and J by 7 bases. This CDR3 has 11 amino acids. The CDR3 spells CATGQGNEQFF. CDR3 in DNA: TGTGCCACCGGACAGGGTAATGAGCAGTTCTTC. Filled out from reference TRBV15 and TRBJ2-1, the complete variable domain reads DAMVIQNPRYQVTQFGKPVTLSCSQTLNHNVMYWYQQKSSQAPKLLFHYYDKDFNNEADTPDNFQSRRPNTSFCFLDIRSPGLGDTAMYLCATGQGNEQFFGPGTRLTVL.

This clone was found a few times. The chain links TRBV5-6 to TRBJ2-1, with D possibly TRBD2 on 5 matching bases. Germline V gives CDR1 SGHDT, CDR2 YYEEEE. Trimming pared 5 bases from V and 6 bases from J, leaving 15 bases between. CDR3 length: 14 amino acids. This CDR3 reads CASSYTREGNEQFF. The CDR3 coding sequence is TGTGCCAGCAGTTACACACGGGAAGGCAATGAGCAGTTCTTC.

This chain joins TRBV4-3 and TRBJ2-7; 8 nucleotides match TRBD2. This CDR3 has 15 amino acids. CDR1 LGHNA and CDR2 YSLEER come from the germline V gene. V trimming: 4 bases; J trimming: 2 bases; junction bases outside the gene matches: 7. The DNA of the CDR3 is TGCGCCAGCAGCCGAACACTAGCGGAAACCTACGAGCAGTACTTC. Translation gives CASSRTLAETYEQYF.

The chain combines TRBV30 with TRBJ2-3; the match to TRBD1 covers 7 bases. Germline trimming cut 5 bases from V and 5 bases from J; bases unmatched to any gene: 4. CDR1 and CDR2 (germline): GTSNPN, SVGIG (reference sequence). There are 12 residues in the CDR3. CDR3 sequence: CAWRQGVDTQYF. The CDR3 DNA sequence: TGTGCCTGGCGCCAGGGGGTAGATACGCAGTATTTT.

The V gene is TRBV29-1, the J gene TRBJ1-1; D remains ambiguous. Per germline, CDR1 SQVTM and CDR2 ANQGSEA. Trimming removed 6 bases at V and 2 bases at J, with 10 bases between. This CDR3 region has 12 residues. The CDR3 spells CSVVTPNTEAFF. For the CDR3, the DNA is TGCAGCGTCGTGACCCCTAACACTGAAGCTTTCTTT. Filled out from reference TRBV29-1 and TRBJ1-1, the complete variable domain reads SAVISQKPSRDICQRGTSLTIQCQVDSQVTMMFWYRQQPGQSLTLIATANQGSEATYESGFVIDKFPISRPNLTFSTLTVSNMSPEDSSIYLCSVVTPNTEAFFGQGTRLTVV.

The DNA for the CDR3 is TGTGCCAGCAGCTTGGCCCAGGGAAACACCGGGGAGCTGTTTTTT. It encodes CASSLAQGNTGELFF. This chain links TRBV5-6 with TRBJ2-2; a weak D match, TRBD1 (5 bases). V lost 0 bases and J lost 2, with 8 bases in between. CDR1 and CDR2 (germline): SGHDT, YYEEEE. CDR3 size: 15 residues.

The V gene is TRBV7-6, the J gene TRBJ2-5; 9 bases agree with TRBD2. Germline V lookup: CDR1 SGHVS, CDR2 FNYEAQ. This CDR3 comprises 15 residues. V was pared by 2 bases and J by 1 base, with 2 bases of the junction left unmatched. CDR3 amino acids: CASSLKREAQETQYF. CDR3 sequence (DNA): TGTGCCAGCAGCTTAAAGCGGGAGGCCCAAGAGACCCAGTACTTC.

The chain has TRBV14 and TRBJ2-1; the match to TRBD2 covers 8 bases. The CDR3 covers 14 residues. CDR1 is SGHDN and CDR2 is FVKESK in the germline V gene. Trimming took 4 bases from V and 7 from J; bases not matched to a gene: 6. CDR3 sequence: CASSPLAGPNEQFF. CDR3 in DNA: TGTGCCAGCAGCCCCTTAGCGGGACCAAATGAGCAGTTCTTC.

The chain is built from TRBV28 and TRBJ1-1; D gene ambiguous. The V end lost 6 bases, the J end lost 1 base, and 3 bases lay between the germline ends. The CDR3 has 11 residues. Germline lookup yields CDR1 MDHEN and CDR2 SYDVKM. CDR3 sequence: CASRSNTEAFF. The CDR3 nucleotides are TGTGCCAGCAGGTCGAACACTGAAGCTTTCTTT.

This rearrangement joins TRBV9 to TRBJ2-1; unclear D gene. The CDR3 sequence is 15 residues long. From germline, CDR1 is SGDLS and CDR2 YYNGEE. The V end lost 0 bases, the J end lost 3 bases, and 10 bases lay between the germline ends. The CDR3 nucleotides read TGTGCCAGCAGCGTAGGCCAGACGAACTACAATGAGCAGTTCTTC. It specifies CASSVGQTNYNEQFF.

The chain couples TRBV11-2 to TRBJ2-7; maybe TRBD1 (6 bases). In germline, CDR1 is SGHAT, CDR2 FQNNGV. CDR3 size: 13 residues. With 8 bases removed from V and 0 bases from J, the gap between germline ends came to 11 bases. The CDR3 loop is CASSDRVSYEQYF. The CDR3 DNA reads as TGTGCCAGCTCGGACAGAGTCTCCTACGAGCAGTACTTC.

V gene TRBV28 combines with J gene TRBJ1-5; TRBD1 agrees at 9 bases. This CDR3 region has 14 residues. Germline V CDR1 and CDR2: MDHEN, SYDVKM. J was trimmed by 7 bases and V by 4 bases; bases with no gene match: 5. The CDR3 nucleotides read TGTGCCAGCAGTTGGGGACAGGGAAGGCAGCCCCAGCATTTT. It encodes CASSWGQGRQPQHF.

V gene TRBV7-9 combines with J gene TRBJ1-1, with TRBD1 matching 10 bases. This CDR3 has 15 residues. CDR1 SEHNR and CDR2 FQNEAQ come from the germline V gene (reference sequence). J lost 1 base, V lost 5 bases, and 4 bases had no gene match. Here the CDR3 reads CASSAGTGANTEAFF. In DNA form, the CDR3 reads TGTGCCAGCAGCGCCGGGACAGGGGCGAACACTGAAGCTTTCTTT.

CDR3 loop: CSAIKGNEQFF. CDR3 nucleotide sequence: TGCAGTGCTATCAAGGGGAATGAGCAGTTCTTC. This chain joins TRBV20-1 and TRBJ2-1, with D tentatively TRBD1 (5 bases). Looked up from germline, CDR1 is DFQATT and CDR2 is SNEGSKA (reference sequence). Deletions cut 4 bases from V and 7 bases from J, with 8 bases between. This CDR3 has 11 residues.

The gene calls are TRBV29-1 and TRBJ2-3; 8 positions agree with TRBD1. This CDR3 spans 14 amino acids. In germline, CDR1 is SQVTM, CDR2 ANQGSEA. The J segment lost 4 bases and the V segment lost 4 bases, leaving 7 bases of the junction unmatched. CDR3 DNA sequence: TGCAGCGTTGTCCGACAGGGGTGGTCAGATACGCAGTATTTT. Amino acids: CSVVRQGWSDTQYF.

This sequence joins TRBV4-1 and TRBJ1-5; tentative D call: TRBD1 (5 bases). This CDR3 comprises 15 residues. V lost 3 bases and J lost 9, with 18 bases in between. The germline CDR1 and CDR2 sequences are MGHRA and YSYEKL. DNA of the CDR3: TGCGCCAGCAGCCACCGTCACGACGGGGGTGGGCCCCAGCATTTT. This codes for CASSHRHDGGGPQHF.

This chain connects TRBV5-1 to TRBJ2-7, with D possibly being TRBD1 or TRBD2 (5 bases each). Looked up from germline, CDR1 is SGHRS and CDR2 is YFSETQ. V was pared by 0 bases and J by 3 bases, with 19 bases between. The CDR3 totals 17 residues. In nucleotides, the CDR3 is TGCGCCAGCAGCTTGGCCGGAGGTGGAGGACACCACTACGAGCAGTACTTC. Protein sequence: CASSLAGGGGHHYEQYF.

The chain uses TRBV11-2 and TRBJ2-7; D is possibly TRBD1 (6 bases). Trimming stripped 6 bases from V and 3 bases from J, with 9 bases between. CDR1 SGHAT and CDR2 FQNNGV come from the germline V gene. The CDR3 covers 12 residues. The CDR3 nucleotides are TGTGCCAGCAGAGCACAGGGCTACGAGCAGTACTTC. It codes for CASRAQGYEQYF.

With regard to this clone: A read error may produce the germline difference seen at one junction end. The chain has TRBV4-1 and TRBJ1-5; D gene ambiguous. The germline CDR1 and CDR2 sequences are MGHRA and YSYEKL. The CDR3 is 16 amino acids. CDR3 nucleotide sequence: TGTGCCAGCAGCCAAGTTGGAGATCGGAGCCCTCAGCCCCAGCATTTT. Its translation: CASSQVGDRSPQPQHF.